Below are 21 T cell receptor beta chains sequenced from a single sample in a study of CD8 T cells in ankylosing spondylitis. TCRdb re-called the 5' RACE reads through MiXCR, storing one row per CDR3 protein. The repertoire holds roughly 120,000 distinct CDR3 sequences, over 6.5% seen once, with about 12% in the top ten. The sequencing input was blood, either unsorted or a sorted T cell fraction (not recorded which). The receptors shown here come from a male donor with ankylosing spondylitis or in good health (not recorded which).

This clonotype has a count of ten or more. The chain couples TRBV12-3 or TRBV12-4 to TRBJ2-7; tentatively, D is TRBD2 (5 bases). The V and J ends lost 2 bases and 4 bases respectively, with 12 bases between them. This CDR3 contains 14 residues. The CDR3 loop reads CASSLSARGYEQYF. The CDR3 nucleotides read TGTGCCAGCAGTTTATCGGCCCGAGGGTACGAGCAGTACTTC.

This clonotype was counted a few times. The chain recombines TRBV30 with TRBJ1-4; D not certain. Germline loops: CDR1 GTSNPN, CDR2 SVGIG (reference sequence). The ends were cut back, 0 bases at V and 7 bases at J, with 12 bases in the middle. There are 14 residues in the CDR3. CDR3 DNA: TGTGCCTGGAGTGTTAGAGGTTTTGCTGAAAAACTGTTTTTT. It encodes CAWSVRGFAEKLFF.

This clonotype was seen ten or more times. The chain is built from TRBV5-1 and TRBJ1-3; a weak D match, TRBD1 (6 bases). Germline V gene sequence: CDR1 SGHRS, CDR2 YFSETQ. CDR3 length: 14 amino acids. The V end was cut by 4 bases, the J end by 0 bases, with 8 bases between. CDR3 residues: CASSPDSSGNTIYF. The CDR3, as DNA: TGCGCCAGCAGCCCGGACAGCTCTGGAAACACCATATATTTT.

This clonotype appeared many times. The gene calls are TRBV7-2 and TRBJ2-1; 11 bases match TRBD2. Germline V gives CDR1 SGHTA, CDR2 FQGNSA. CDR3 size: 17 residues. V trimming: 7 bases; J trimming: 6 bases; junction bases outside the gene matches: 14. CDR3 in DNA: TGTGCCAGCAACAAAAAATCCGGGACTAGCGGTGCCAATGAGCAGTTCTTC. Translating gives CASNKKSGTSGANEQFF.

This clonotype was seen many times. This chain connects TRBV9 to TRBJ2-1, with 8 bases lining up with TRBD2. V was clipped by 3 bases and J by 6 bases; unmatched bases: 8. CDR3 length: 15 residues. Germline CDR1 SGDLS, CDR2 YYNGEE. CDR3 protein: CASSASGSQSNEQFF. In DNA, the CDR3 is TGTGCCAGCAGCGCCAGCGGGAGCCAGTCCAATGAGCAGTTCTTC.

Many counts were recorded for this clonotype. The chain uses TRBV4-1 and TRBJ2-3; a possible D gene is TRBD2 (5 bases). The germline V and J ends were trimmed by 1 base and 2 bases, with 13 bases remaining between them. This CDR3 region has 16 residues. Per germline, CDR1 MGHRA and CDR2 YSYEKL. CDR3 nucleotide sequence: TGCGCCAGCAGCCAAGGACGGGGTCAACTCACAGATACGCAGTATTTT. Translation: CASSQGRGQLTDTQYF.

This clonotype was picked up many times. The chain joins TRBV27 to TRBJ2-1; D perhaps matches TRBD1 (6 bases). V dropped 6 bases and J dropped 4 bases, with 13 bases sitting between them. Germline V lookup: CDR1 MNHEY, CDR2 SMNVEV (reference sequence). The CDR3 spans 14 residues. The CDR3 sequence: CASRQDRSYNEQFF. In nucleotides, the CDR3 is TGTGCCAGCAGGCAGGACAGATCTTACAATGAGCAGTTCTTC.

This clonotype was picked up many times. The rearrangement links TRBV6-1 to TRBJ2-1; 8 bases are shared with TRBD2. From germline, CDR1 is MNHNS and CDR2 SASEGT. The CDR3 covers 16 residues. V shed 7 bases and J 0 bases; nucleotides not matched to a gene: 8. The CDR3 loop is CASIPQAGASYNEQFF. Here the CDR3 DNA reads TGTGCCAGCATCCCCCAAGCGGGGGCCTCCTACAATGAGCAGTTCTTC.

V is TRBV20-1 and J is TRBJ2-2, with 11 bases identical to TRBD2. The germline V gene has CDR1 DFQATT and CDR2 SNEGSKA (reference sequence). V lost 4 bases, J lost 1 base, and 8 bases stayed unmatched. The CDR3 is 17 amino acids. CDR3 region: CSAIYGLAGGNTGELFF. The CDR3 nucleotides read TGCAGTGCTATCTACGGGCTAGCGGGAGGGAACACCGGGGAGCTGTTTTTT.

V gene TRBV28 combines with J gene TRBJ2-7, with a possible D match to TRBD2 (5 bases). Germline-derived CDR1 and CDR2 are MDHEN and SYDVKM. The CDR3 loop spans 18 amino acids. V lost 3 bases to trimming and J lost 0 bases, with 21 bases between them. DNA of the CDR3: TGTGCCAGCAGTTTGCCCAACTTTGGACTGGGGAGCTCCTACGAGCAGTACTTC. This translates into CASSLPNFGLGSSYEQYF.

This clonotype came up many times. The chain has TRBV6-2 or TRBV6-3 and TRBJ2-7; TRBD1 might be the D (6 bases). CDR3 size: 14 residues. CDR1 is MNHEY, CDR2 SVGEGT, per germline. Trimming shortened V by 4 bases and J by 7 bases, and 17 bases separated the two germline ends. CDR3 region: CASSSTPRGSEQYF. The DNA for the CDR3 is TGTGCCAGCAGTTCCACCCCCAGGGGTAGTGAGCAGTACTTC.

This clonotype was recorded at least ten times. The genes are TRBV4-2 and TRBJ2-7, with D possibly TRBD1 on 5 matching bases. Germline V gene sequence: CDR1 LGHNA, CDR2 YNFKEQ. The ends were cut back, 5 bases at V and 5 bases at J, with 19 bases in the middle. The length of the CDR3 is 15 residues. CDR3 region: CASSYRTDTHHEQYF. The CDR3 DNA sequence: TGTGCCAGCAGCTATCGAACGGACACCCACCACGAGCAGTACTTC.

The DNA for the CDR3 is TGTGCCAGCAGGACAGGGGCTCAGCAGGCCGGGGAGCTGTTTTTT. Its translation is CASRTGAQQAGELFF. The chain links TRBV7-2 to TRBJ2-2; 8 positions match TRBD1. The CDR3 extends over 15 amino acids. The V gene's germline CDR1 is SGHTA and CDR2 FQGNSA. V lost 6 bases and J lost 6; bases outside the gene matches: 9.

The table lists this clonotype with a count of one. The chain employs TRBV7-2 and TRBJ2-5, with D perhaps matching TRBD2 (5 bases). This CDR3 contains 13 residues. Per the germline V gene, CDR1 is SGHTA and CDR2 is FQGNSA. Between the trimmed V and J ends, which lost 7 bases and 5 bases, there was a span of 14 bases. Written as DNA, the CDR3 is TGTGCCAGCACCCGAACTAGAATTGAGACCCAGTACTTC. As protein: CASTRTRIETQYF.

This clonotype appeared many times. This chain uses TRBV27 with TRBJ2-5; TRBD2 matches at 9 bases. Per germline, CDR1 MNHEY and CDR2 SMNVEV (reference sequence). J was trimmed by 2 bases and V by 5 bases; bases with no gene match: 12. This CDR3 has 17 residues. CDR3 in DNA: TGTGCCAGCAGTCCCCTTCTGAGACTAGCGGATCAAGAGACCCAGTACTTC. It is translated as CASSPLLRLADQETQYF.

Ten or more counts support this clonotype. This chain connects TRBV7-2 to TRBJ2-1, with D perhaps being TRBD1 or TRBD2 (6 bases each). Germline lookup yields CDR1 SGHTA and CDR2 FQGNSA. This CDR3 comprises 16 residues. V lost 5 bases, J lost 4 bases, and 18 bases lay in between. The chain's CDR3 is CASSPGGTTGYNEQFF. The CDR3, as DNA: TGTGCCAGCAGCCCAGGAGGGACAACAGGGTACAATGAGCAGTTCTTC.

This chain joins TRBV5-3 and TRBJ1-5, with TRBD1 as a possible D gene (5 bases). TRBV5-3 is an ORF, with its function uncertain. The CDR3 totals 14 residues. Trimming removed 6 bases from V and 2 bases from J, with 12 bases in between. The CDR3 is CARNLGAGNQPQHF. Here the CDR3 DNA reads TGTGCCAGAAATTTAGGGGCAGGCAATCAGCCCCAGCATTTT.

This clonotype has a count of ten or more. The chain has TRBV7-9 and TRBJ2-1; D unclear. Germline V gene sequence: CDR1 SEHNR, CDR2 FQNEAQ (reference sequence). CDR3 size: 12 residues. Between the trimmed V and J ends, which lost 5 bases and 9 bases, there was a span of 11 bases. The CDR3 here is CASSPTPREQFF. The CDR3 region has the DNA TGTGCCAGCAGCCCAACCCCGCGTGAGCAGTTCTTC.

This clonotype has just a few counts. This rearrangement joins TRBV5-1 to TRBJ1-1; D is possibly TRBD1 (5 bases). This CDR3 spans 14 amino acids. V dropped 4 bases and J dropped 11 bases, with 21 bases sitting between them. Germline loops: CDR1 SGHRS, CDR2 YFSETQ. This chain's CDR3 is CASSVDPGTYSAFF. CDR3 in DNA: TGCGCCAGCAGCGTAGACCCCGGGACCTATTCCGCTTTCTTT.

This clonotype was seen at least ten times. The chain employs TRBV18 and TRBJ2-1; the match to TRBD1 covers 7 bases. After removal of 0 bases from V and 5 bases from J, the junction contained 7 bases not matched to a gene. The CDR3 has 16 residues. The germline CDR1 and CDR2 sequences are KGHSH and LQKENI. The CDR3 loop reads CASSPPGPQGDNEQFF. In DNA, the CDR3 is TGTGCCAGCTCACCACCGGGGCCGCAGGGGGACAATGAGCAGTTCTTC.

This clonotype has a count of ten or more. V usage is TRBV28 and J usage is TRBJ2-2, with a weak D call TRBD1 (5 bases). V shed 7 bases and J shed 4 bases, with 16 bases lying between them. The CDR3 has 15 amino acids. Per the germline V gene, CDR1 is MDHEN and CDR2 is SYDVKM. DNA of the CDR3: TGTGCCAGCAAGAGGAAGGGGTTTGGCACCGGGGAGCTGTTTTTT. Translation gives CASKRKGFGTGELFF.